The entry below describes one TCR beta chain. This clonotype was seen repeatedly, ten times or more. The antigen it binds to is not known. The sample holds no much larger clone one base away, and base qualities are not on file. This sample was included in a study of molecular identifiers for immune sequencing clone quantification listed by TCRdb under 2018. Study-wide context: For a replicate experiment, the RNA from either 20,000 or 100,000 naive CD8 T cells was divided into five aliquots, and four of those aliquots went on to sequencing. This methods study benchmarked molecular-identifier clustering-based TCR repertoire sequencing (MIDCIRS) and TCR RNA copy counting, using CD8 T cells to do so.

The CDR3 has 13 amino acids, counting the end cysteine and phenylalanine. Kept here is only the CDR3 DNA, which spans 39 bases and is read in frame from base 1. CDR1 and CDR2 are read off the germline V gene (reference sequence) as SEHNR and FQNEAQ. Trimming at the junction amounts to 5 bases on V and 5 bases on J, and the germline ends lie 10 bases apart. Library preparation used PCR. Reads for this sample came from an Illumina HiSeq 4000. Bulk TCR libraries were generated as previously described, with the TCR primers listed in Table S5 used. Total RNA was purified with the Qiagen AllPrep DNA/RNA kit. Before any analysis, reads coming from multiple sequencing runs of the same library were combined into one pool. Per the source publication's procedure: Reads were retained only if an exact TCR constant sequence was present, and the retained reads were trimmed to 150 nt and grouped according to their 12-nt molecular barcodes. Reads within each barcode group were sub-clustered using a 15% Levenshtein threshold, and quality-weighted consensus sequences were constructed for each RNA molecule. Non-functional sequences were removed, as were lower-count sequences one edit away from another. Based on fitting two negative binomial distributions, any barcode sub-cluster with under 20% of the maximum read count was discarded. Starting from the raw public reads, TCRdb applied fastp trimming at Q25, assembled clones with MiXCR and retained in-frame beta chains. Each CDR3 protein appears once, grouped with its most common genes and DNA. The V and J calls come from TCRdb's annotation, not from the publication. This sample is represented by about 640,000 distinct CDR3 sequences; about 20% of them were singletons. The ten most abundant clones make up roughly 0.85% of the sample.

Points the paper makes about the study in general: About 3 recovered TCR RNA copies per cell were obtained by modeling, versus about 10 by digital PCR, implying a capture efficiency of about 30%. Spiked-in Jurkat TCR RNA equivalent to a single cell was reported to be detectable even among fewer than 1.2 million naive CD8 T cells. When barcode sub-clustering was omitted, TCR diversity was inflated by chimeric consensus sequences, with chimeras reaching as high as 47%. Clones above 20 RNA copies held over 97% of molecules in CMV-specific effector cells but under 1% in naive cells. Highly expanded clone sizes could be underestimated because identical TCR molecules may share a barcode. The naive libraries included spiked-in Jurkat TCR RNA (under eleven copies' worth), and this Jurkat TCR RNA is not part of the donor repertoire.

Libraries of naive CD8 T cells were built from anywhere between roughly 17,000 and 1,000,000 sorted cells, with 10%, 30% or 50% of the purified RNA used. Naive CD8 T cells, defined as CD8+CD4-CCR7+CD45RA+, were FACS-sorted into RLT Plus buffer on a BD FACSAria II. Detection sensitivity was tested by spiking Jurkat RNA equal to approximately 9 TCR copies' worth into samples containing roughly 19,000-1,000,000 naive CD8 T cells. CD8 T cells were enriched using RosetteSep CD8+ T Cell Enrichment Cocktail and Ficoll-Paque, and the enriched cells then underwent ACK red cell lysis. This clonotype originated in a human donor in good health. Some libraries in this study had Jurkat cell RNA spiked in. Recombination connected TRBV7-9 to TRBJ1-5, with TRBD1 tentatively as D gene (6 bases match). The specimen was naive CD8+ T cells from blood, with Jurkat cell RNA spiked in. This specimen's cell subset or site label, interpreted: FACS-sorted CD8+CD4-CCR7+CD45RA+ naive T cells. The CDR3 protein: CASSPEGDQPQHF. The base sequence is TGTGCCAGCAGCCCAGAGGGGGATCAGCCCCAGCATTTT. The reference TRBV7-9 and TRBJ1-5 proteins fill in what lies around the CDR3, so the full variable domain reads DTGVSQNPRHKITKRGQNVTFRCDPISEHNRLYWYRQTLGQGPEFLTYFQNEAQLEKSRLLSDRFSAERPKGSFSTLEIQRTEQGDSAMYLCASSPEGDQPQHFGDGTRLSIL.